This record covers a single T cell receptor (beta chain). Its antigen is currently not known. Base qualities are not at hand, and no much larger clone is one base apart. The data stem from a study of blood T cell repertoires in COVID-19 (dated by TCRdb to the early 2020s). Concerning the study at large: The collaborator samples originated in the United States, Italy and Spain and spanned the acute and convalescent phases of COVID-19. The material from the prospective study consisted of cDNA or gDNA derived from T cells, B-cell-depleted T cells, or PBMCs. Subjects who had been exposed to COVID-19, were actively infected with it, or had recovered from it provided the deeply sampled blood TCRbeta repertoires that made up the dataset. The repertoires were released in a freely available public database meant as a resource for research on the immune response to SARS-CoV-2. Samples were obtained from the ongoing ImmuneRACE study (first 160 participants) and from about 1,300 subjects provided by 6 global collaborators. Nearly every sample came with metadata listing a de-identified subject ID, COVID-19 status, age in years and sex. Where HLA class I and class II types were available, the types were taken from metadata supplied by the sample provider, not from assay-based typing.

TCRbeta CDR3 regions were amplified from genomic DNA by means of the immunoSEQ Assay, a bias-controlled multiplex PCR. On the study's bioinformatics: Nucleated cell counts per sample were estimated from amplification of reference gene primers within the assay. Sequence reads were collapsed and filtered to measure the absolute abundance of every unique TCRbeta CDR3 rearrangement. For each sample, productive Simpson clonality was calculated as the square root of Simpson's diversity index across productive rearrangements. TCRdb took this table from immuneACCESS and kept in-frame rearrangements with V and J called. Such tables lack part of the clones; where checked against another copy, unresolved V genes explain under half of the gap, and the rest is unexplained. For V, J and clone size, that table is used; D and trimming come from the DNA. The sample contains 150,000 to 200,000 clones, roughly nine tenths of them found a single time. The ten top clones hold about 3.5% of the sample.

Study-level results and caveats: Clinical and demographic metadata were provided uncurated, with the amount varying by source and participant.

The CDR3 has 12 amino acids, counting the end cysteine and phenylalanine. Of all the DNA, just the CDR3 is kept, 36 bases in frame from base 1. V is cut by 3 bases and J by 7 bases, and the space between the germline ends is 7 bases. The germline V gene supplies CDR1 MGHRA and CDR2 YSYEKL. Whole blood was collected in K2EDTA tubes by collaborating institutions according to the institutions' own protocols. For TCRbeta analysis, collaborators shipped samples in one of three forms: frozen whole blood, isolated PBMCs, or DNA extracted from either of those sample types. The clonotype originates from a man in his 70s with acute or convalescent COVID-19. Rearrangement joined TRBV4-1 to TRBJ2-1, with no confident D gene call. The sequencing sample was made of peripheral blood. The CDR3 corresponds to CASSQVRNEQFF. The nucleotide sequence is TGCGCCAGCAGCCAGGTGAGGAATGAGCAGTTCTTC.